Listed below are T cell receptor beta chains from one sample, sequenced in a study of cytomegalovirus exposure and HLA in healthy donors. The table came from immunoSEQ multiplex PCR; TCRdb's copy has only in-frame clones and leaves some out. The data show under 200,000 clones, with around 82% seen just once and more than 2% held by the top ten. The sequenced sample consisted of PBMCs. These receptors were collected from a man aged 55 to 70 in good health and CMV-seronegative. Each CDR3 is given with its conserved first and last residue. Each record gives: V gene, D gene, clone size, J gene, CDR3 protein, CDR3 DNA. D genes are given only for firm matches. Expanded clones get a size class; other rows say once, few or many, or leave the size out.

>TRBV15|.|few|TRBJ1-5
CATSATGLGSNQPQHF
TGTGCCACCAGCGCCACGGGACTAGGAAGCAATCAGCCCCAGCATTTT
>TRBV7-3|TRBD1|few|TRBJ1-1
CASSLQTGAPEAFF
TGTGCCAGCAGCCTGCAGACAGGGGCCCCTGAAGCTTTCTTT
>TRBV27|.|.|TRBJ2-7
CASSFGTTYEQYF
TGTGCCAGCAGTTTCGGTACCACCTACGAGCAGTACTTC
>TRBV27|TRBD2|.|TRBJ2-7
CASSSGLAYEQYF
TGTGCCAGCAGTTCCGGACTAGCGTACGAGCAGTACTTC
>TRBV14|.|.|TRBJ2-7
CASSQAGGSEQYF
TGTGCCAGCAGCCAAGCAGGGGGGAGCGAGCAGTACTTC
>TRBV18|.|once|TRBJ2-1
CASSPQGSSYNEQFF
TGTGCCAGCTCACCACAAGGGAGCTCCTACAATGAGCAGTTCTTC
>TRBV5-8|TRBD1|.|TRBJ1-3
CASSVDRVDTIYF
TGTGCCAGCAGCGTCGACAGGGTAGACACCATATATTTT
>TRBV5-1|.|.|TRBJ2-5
CASSAFGSQETQYF
TGCGCCAGCAGCGCCTTCGGGAGCCAAGAGACCCAGTACTTC
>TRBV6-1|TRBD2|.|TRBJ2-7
CASSESGRALYEQYF
TGTGCCAGCAGTGAATCGGGGAGGGCTCTCTACGAGCAGTACTTC
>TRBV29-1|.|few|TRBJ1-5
CSVELGGEYSNQLQHF
TGCAGCGTCGAGCTGGGCGGGGAATATAGCAATCAGCTCCAGCATTTT
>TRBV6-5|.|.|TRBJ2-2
CASSYSNLATGELFF
TGTGCCAGCAGTTACTCGAATCTAGCCACCGGGGAGCTGTTTTTT
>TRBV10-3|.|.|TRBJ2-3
CAISESQAGASTDTQYF
TGTGCCATCAGTGAGTCGCAGGCGGGGGCTAGCACAGATACGCAGTATTTT
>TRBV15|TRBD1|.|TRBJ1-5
CATSRGDGNQPQHF
TGTGCCACCTCCAGGGGGGACGGCAATCAGCCCCAGCATTTT
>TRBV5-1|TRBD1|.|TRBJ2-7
CASSSGTGIYEQYF
TGCGCCAGCAGCTCCGGGACAGGGATTTACGAGCAGTACTTC
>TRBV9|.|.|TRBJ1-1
CASSVAVNTEAFF
TGTGCCAGCAGCGTAGCAGTGAACACTGAAGCTTTCTTT
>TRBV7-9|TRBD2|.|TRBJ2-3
CASSLVPSGGASSTDTQYF
TGTGCCAGCAGCTTAGTGCCGAGCGGGGGGGCCTCTAGCACAGATACGCAGTATTTT
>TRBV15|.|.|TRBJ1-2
CATSVSAGLAGYTF
TGTGCCACCAGCGTCTCGGCGGGACTCGCTGGCTACACCTTC
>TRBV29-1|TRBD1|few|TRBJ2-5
CSVARFSGGETQYF
TGCAGCGTTGCTAGGTTCTCAGGGGGAGAGACCCAGTACTTC
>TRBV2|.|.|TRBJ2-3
CASNREGSSTDTQYF
TGTGCCAGCAACAGGGAGGGAAGTAGCACAGATACGCAGTATTTT
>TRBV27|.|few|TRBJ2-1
CASSPRFSRGNEQFF
TGTGCCAGCAGTCCCCGCTTTTCCAGGGGCAATGAGCAGTTCTTC
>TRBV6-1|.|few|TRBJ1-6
CASSDGRGESPLHF
TGTGCCAGCAGTGACGGCAGGGGAGAATCACCCCTCCACTTT
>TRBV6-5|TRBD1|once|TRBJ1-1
CASLGQGALNTEAFF
TGTGCCAGCTTAGGACAGGGGGCGTTGAACACTGAAGCTTTCTTT